The 8 T cell receptor beta chains below were found in one sample sequenced in a study of blood T cells in healthy people across ages. The use of a sample-barcoded 5' primer and a J-beta primer mix characterized a second PCR of roughly 6 to 11 cycles. One entry per CDR3 protein, called by TCRdb with MiXCR from the 5' RACE reads. The repertoire holds roughly 1,700,000 distinct CDR3 sequences, with 28% as singletons. The sequenced material came from blood. Every receptor here comes from a woman aged 25 to 45 in good health.

As for this clonotype: Just one base apart from a much larger clone, this may be a read error. The rearrangement links TRBV6-4 to TRBJ2-4, with TRBD1 matching 10 bases. In germline, CDR1 is MRHNA, CDR2 SNTAGT. CDR3 size: 16 residues. CDR3 coding DNA: TGTGCCAGCATTCCCGACAGGGGGCAGTCCAAAAACATGCAGTACTTC. This gives the protein CASIPDRGQSKNMQYF.

The rearrangement links TRBV7-6 to TRBJ2-5; possibly TRBD2 for D (5 bases). V was cut by 1 base and J by 5 bases, with 11 bases left in between. The CDR3 consists of 14 residues. CDR1 and CDR2 (germline): SGHVS, FNYEAQ. The CDR3 DNA reads as TGTGCCAGCAGCTTAGGAGAGGGCGATGAGACCCAGTACTTC. Amino acids: CASSLGEGDETQYF. The variable domain in full, completed from reference TRBV7-6 and TRBJ2-5, reads GAGVSQSPRYKVTKRGQDVALRCDPISGHVSLYWYRQALGQGPEFLTYFNYEAQQDKSGLPNDRFSAERPEGSISTLTIQRTEQRDSAMYRCASSLGEGDETQYFGPGTRLLVL.

The CDR3 region has the DNA TGTGCCAGCAGCCAAGGGACTAGCGGGAGGGGAGATACGCAGTATTTT. Protein product: CASSQGTSGRGDTQYF. This chain joins TRBV7-6 and TRBJ2-3; 16 bases align to TRBD2. The V and J ends lost 5 bases and 5 bases, in that order; junction bases with no gene match: 4. Germline V gene lookup returns CDR1 SGHVS and CDR2 FNYEAQ. The length of the CDR3 is 16 residues.

The chain has TRBV24-1 and TRBJ2-7, with D maybe TRBD1 (5 bases). V was trimmed by 3 bases and J by 2 bases, leaving 10 bases between them. The CDR3 has 14 residues. Per the germline V gene, CDR1 is KGHDR and CDR2 is SFDVKD. The CDR3 DNA sequence: TGTGCCACCAGTGATGAAGGGGTCCCCTACGAGCAGTACTTC. Residues: CATSDEGVPYEQYF.

The chain has TRBV18 and TRBJ2-6; no clear D. CDR3 length: 15 residues. Germline V gene data show CDR1 as KGHSH and CDR2 as LQKENI. V was clipped by 4 bases and J by 0 bases, with 7 bases between them. The CDR3 sequence is CASSRLDSGANVLTF. The CDR3, as DNA: TGTGCCAGCTCACGACTCGACTCTGGGGCCAACGTCCTGACTTTC. Together with reference TRBV18 and TRBJ2-6, the CDR3 gives the full variable domain: NAGVMQNPRHLVRRRGQEARLRCSPMKGHSHVYWYRQLPEEGLKFMVYLQKENIIDESGMPKERFSAEFPKEGPSILRIQQVVRGDSAAYFCASSRLDSGANVLTFGAGSRLTVL.

CDR3 sequence (DNA): TGTGCCAGCAGCACAGAAGACACAGATACGCAGTATTTT. This encodes CASSTEDTDTQYF. This chain links TRBV7-3 with TRBJ2-3; D uncertain. Germline V gives CDR1 SGHTA, CDR2 FQGTGA. The CDR3 loop spans 13 amino acids. V lost 5 bases and J 2 bases, leaving 8 bases between the germline ends.

The chain couples TRBV6-2 or TRBV6-3 to TRBJ2-7; a weak D match, TRBD2 (6 bases). This CDR3 has 15 residues. Germline V gene lookup returns CDR1 MNHEY and CDR2 SVGEGT. Trimming removed 2 bases from V and 4 bases from J, with 15 bases in between. This CDR3 is CASSYTLEGRYEQYF. The CDR3 DNA sequence: TGTGCCAGCAGTTACACCTTGGAGGGCCGGTACGAGCAGTACTTC.

V gene TRBV6-6 combines with J gene TRBJ1-5; D possibly corresponds to TRBD1 (5 bases). V lost 3 bases to trimming and J lost 4 bases, with 13 bases between them. CDR3 length equals 15 residues. Germline loops: CDR1 MNHNY, CDR2 SVGAGI (reference sequence). This CDR3 reads CASSYGGGGNQPQHF. The CDR3 coding sequence is TGTGCCAGCAGTTATGGTGGGGGAGGTAATCAGCCCCAGCATTTT.